This T cell receptor (beta chain) was found in a study of post-analysis software for immune sequencing data (dated by TCRdb to the mid-2010s). In terms of the full investigation: Recorded disease courses included relapsing-remitting, secondary progressive and progressive-relapsing multiple sclerosis, with some patients lacking subtype annotation. The patient repertoires were compared against 10 to 12 previously published healthy control repertoires obtained from donors aged roughly 6 to 28 years. A subset of samples was prepared in parallel using single-end sample barcoding, then pooled and co-amplified after Illumina adapter ligation.

Comment on this clonotype: Its antigen is not yet known. No base quality values were provided; no much bigger clone lies one nucleotide off.

The method was PCR. Sequencing was performed on an Illumina HiSeq 2500. To reduce PCR and sequencing biases, unique molecular identifiers were built into the TCR beta cDNA libraries. Per 1 to 10 million input T cells, roughly 500,000 cDNA molecules were obtained, such that each molecule approximated one T cell. The same protocol used for the earlier healthy control dataset was applied to prepare and sequence the patient libraries. Samples belonging to the same batch were prepared together, multiplexed and sequenced on a shared HiSeq lane. As for the authors' bioinformatics: Raw barcoded reads were processed with MIGEC, discarding single-read molecular identifier groups before consensus assembly and CDR3 extraction. VDJtools was used for post-analysis of the clonotype tables, and diversity was normalized by down-sampling every dataset to the size of the smallest sample. In repertoire overlap clustering, CDR3 amino acid sequences, but not nucleotide sequences, were matched to correct batch-related cross-sample contamination. The public reads were reprocessed in TCRdb via fastp at Q25 and MiXCR, keeping in-frame beta chains. CDR3 protein duplicates are merged, each entry listing the most common genes and DNA. TCRdb assigned the V and J calls; the authors' analysis was not used. The sample table holds roughly 870,000 distinct CDR3 sequences, of which roughly 50% were seen once. The ten largest clones take up 4% to 5.5% of the sample.

Study-wide conclusions, independent of this receptor: Roughly 5 TRBV segments, including TRBV5-6, TRBV5-1 and TRBV20-1, were significantly more frequent in patients than controls. Strong co-clustering of samples prepared in the same batch was shown by direct clustering with F measure, prompting a batch-effect correction. Normalized Chao1 diversity was significantly lower in multiple sclerosis patients than controls, suggesting substantial peripheral T-cell clonal expansion. The multiple sclerosis patient group was slightly younger than the control group.

The germline V gene yields SGHTA for CDR1 and FQGNSA for CDR2. Trimming at the junction amounts to 3 bases on V and 3 bases on J, and the germline ends lie 21 bases apart. The CDR3 runs 17 amino acids, cysteine and phenylalanine included. The only DNA kept is the CDR3, 51 bases in frame from the first base. To demonstrate the VDJtools post-analysis software, TCR beta repertoires were profiled from the peripheral blood of about 13 young patients with multiple sclerosis. The multiple sclerosis patients were children and adolescents between about 6 and 16 years of age. This sequence was found in a girl under 18 with multiple sclerosis. The sequence joins TRBV7-2 to TRBJ2-7; too little of a D gene remains to name it. Input material: blood. The CDR3 protein sequence reads: CASSFFGSTLNYYEQYF. The DNA sequence is as follows: TGTGCCAGCAGCTTCTTCGGCAGCACTTTAAATTACTACGAGCAGTACTTC.